This T cell receptor (beta chain) was sequenced during a study of blood T cell repertoires in COVID-19. In the study overall: Before being deemed recovered, Cohort 3 donors had two negative PCRs, clearance, or symptom resolution.

CDR3 size: 16 residues. V dropped 0 bases and J dropped 8; count of bases not matched to a gene: 8. Individuals drawn from under 30 US areas were roughly 18 to 95 years old. Sequencing was performed with immunoSEQ multiplex PCR; in TCRdb, only in-frame clones are kept and a portion is missing. The sample has 200,000 to 250,000 clones; roughly nine tenths are singletons. The specimen was PBMCs or T cells enriched from blood (not recorded which). The chain joins TRBV6-7 to TRBJ1-4; 8 bases map to TRBD1. TRBV6-7 is assigned to the ORF class and has an uncertain function. This TCR came from a woman aged 50 to 65 in a cohort exposed to, infected with or recovered from COVID-19 (not recorded which). The CDR3 coding sequence is TGTGCCAGCAGTTACTCGTTTGACAGGGGTTTAGAAAAACTGTTTTTT. It translates to CASSYSFDRGLEKLFF.